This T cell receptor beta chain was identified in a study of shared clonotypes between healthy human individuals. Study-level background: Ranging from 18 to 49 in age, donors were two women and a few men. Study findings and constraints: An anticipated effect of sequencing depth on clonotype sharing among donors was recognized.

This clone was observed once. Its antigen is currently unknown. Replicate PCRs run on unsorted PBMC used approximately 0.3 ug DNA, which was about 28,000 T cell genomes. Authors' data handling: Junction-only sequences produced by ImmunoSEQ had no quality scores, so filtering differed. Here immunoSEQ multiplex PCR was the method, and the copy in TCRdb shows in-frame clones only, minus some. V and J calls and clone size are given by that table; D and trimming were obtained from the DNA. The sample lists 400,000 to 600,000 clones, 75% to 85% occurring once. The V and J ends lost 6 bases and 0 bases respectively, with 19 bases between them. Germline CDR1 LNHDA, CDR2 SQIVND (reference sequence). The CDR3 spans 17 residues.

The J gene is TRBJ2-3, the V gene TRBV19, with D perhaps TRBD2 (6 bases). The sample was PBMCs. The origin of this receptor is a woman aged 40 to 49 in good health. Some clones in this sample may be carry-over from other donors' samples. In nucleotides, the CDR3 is TGTGCCAGTAGACGGCTAGCGCACACGGGGAGCACAGATACGCAGTATTTT. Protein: CASRRLAHTGSTDTQYF.